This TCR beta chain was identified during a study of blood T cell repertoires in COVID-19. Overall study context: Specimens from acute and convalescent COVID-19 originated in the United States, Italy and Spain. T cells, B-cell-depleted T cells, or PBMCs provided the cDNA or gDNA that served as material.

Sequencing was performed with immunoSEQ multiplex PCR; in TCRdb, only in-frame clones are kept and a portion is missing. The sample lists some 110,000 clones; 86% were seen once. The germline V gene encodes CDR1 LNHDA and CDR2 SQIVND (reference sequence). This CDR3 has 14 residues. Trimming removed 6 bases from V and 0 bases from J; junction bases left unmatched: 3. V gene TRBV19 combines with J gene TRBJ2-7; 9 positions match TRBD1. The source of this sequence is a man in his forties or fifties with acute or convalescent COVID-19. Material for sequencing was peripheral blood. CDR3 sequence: CASRRTGASYEQYF. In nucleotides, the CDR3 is TGTGCCAGTAGGCGGACAGGGGCCTCCTACGAGCAGTACTTC.